This TCR beta chain originates from a study of T cells in Graves' hyperthyroidism and ophthalmopathy (dated by TCRdb to the late 2010s). Broadly, across the study: A discovery cohort of about a hundred patients, fewer than 50 with Graves' ophthalmopathy and under 60 with stable Graves' hyperthyroidism, was used to find distinguishing TCR V-J signatures. An independent validation cohort of around 19 hyperthyroidism patients and about 15 patients who later progressed to ophthalmopathy tested prospective prediction of ophthalmopathy. The 75 to 100 discovery patients were randomly split 7:3 into training and test sets. The study also compared thyroid tissue and blood T-cell repertoires from 5 to 7 Graves' hyperthyroidism patients. Following sampling, methimazole starting at 30 mg daily was given to hyperthyroidism patients, and high-dose intravenous methylprednisolone was given to ophthalmopathy patients. According to the paper, TCR Vbeta CDR3 sequencing was carried out on over 130 peripheral blood samples, which came from fewer than 50 ophthalmopathy, around 74 hyperthyroidism and approximately 17 progressor patients.

The TCR beta CDR3 regions were amplified from RNA transcripts. For the first round of RT-PCR on the TCR CDR3, the HTBI primer set was used together with the Qiagen OneStep RT-PCR kit. Libraries were constructed in a second round of multiplex PCR, after which size selection and purification were carried out. Paired-end sequencing of the libraries was performed with 100 bp reads on an Illumina HiSeq2000. In the authors' own workflow: Raw data were processed with SOAPnuke, discarding reads with adapters, uncalled bases, mean Phred below 15, or no exact constant-primer or identifier match. High-quality paired reads were merged with COPE v1.2.5, and unique nucleotide sequences were defined as clonotypes. Clonotypes were aligned to IMGT TRBV, TRBD and TRBJ reference segments using MiTCR v1.1. Only V-J combinations with frequency above 0.0001, covering 99% to 99.2% of repertoires, were analysed. The TCS score was defined as the ratio of F50 (clonal expansion) to E x V (chaos), calculated using BLOSUM62-based TCRdist between CDR3 peptides within each V-J. Welch's t-statistics and random forest reduced roughly 530 V-J features to about 13, which were used in a naive Bayes classifier (R e1071). The Morisita-Horn index was used to measure how similar the thyroid and blood repertoires were. The public reads were reprocessed in TCRdb via fastp at Q25 and MiXCR, keeping in-frame beta chains. Rows with a matching CDR3 protein are joined into one entry that keeps the most common DNA and genes. These V and J calls are TCRdb output, not the study's own analysis. For this sample there are almost 600,000 distinct CDR3 sequences; 40% to 55% appear just once. Together, the top ten hold 7.5% to 8.5% of the sample.

Points the paper makes about the study in general: No statistical method was used to set the sample size in advance, and investigators knew the group allocation. During validation, the model predicted progression to ophthalmopathy a median of roughly six months ahead of onset, with around 70% sensitivity and almost 75% specificity. A 13 V-J signature model separated ophthalmopathy from stable hyperthyroidism, with roughly 88% sensitivity and roughly 84% specificity in cross-validation and 80%/75% in testing. Most expanded thyroid clonotypes (frequency above 0.001) were also detected in blood, suggesting blood repertoires may reflect thyroid immune responses.

Inclusive of the bounding cysteine and phenylalanine, the CDR3 is 14 residues long. The DNA shown is the 42-base CDR3, in frame from base 1. As encoded in the germline V gene (reference sequence), CDR1 is SEHNR while CDR2 is FQNEAQ. V lost 2 bases and J lost 9 bases, and the count of bases not matched to a germline gene is 5. A patient counted as having stable Graves' hyperthyroidism if no progression to ophthalmopathy occurred over 18 months of follow-up. The hyperthyroidism patients were between 18 and 65 years old and newly diagnosed, with a disease duration of less than 2 months. Patients with uncontrolled infections, other autoimmune diseases, pregnancy or lactation were excluded. Clinical symptoms, serum thyroxine and TRAb, thyroid ultrasound, and orbital computed tomography formed the basis for the diagnoses. Trizol reagent was used to extract total RNA, and RNA quality was then checked on an Agilent 2100 Bioanalyzer.

The table lists this clonotype with a count of one. What antigen it recognizes has not been identified. No quality values exist for individual bases; no much larger clone is one base distant. One read alone makes for weak evidence. The specimen sequenced was peripheral blood or thyroid tissue (not recorded which). This sequence uses TRBV7-9 and TRBJ2-7; 12 junctional bases match TRBD2. This sequence originates from a woman younger than 30 with Graves' hyperthyroidism. The sequence in DNA is TGTGCCAGCAGCTTACCTAGCGGGAGGGATACGCAGTACTTC. Translated, it reads CASSLPSGRDTQYF.